This TCR beta chain originates from a study of T cell clonotyping in hematopoietic cell transplantation. Study-wide context: Recipient samples before transplant were obtained post-cytoreduction.

The data were produced by immunoSEQ multiplex PCR, yet TCRdb's version contains in-frame clones alone and is incomplete. The profile shows fewer than 100,000 clones, 90% to 96% of them singletons. Time point in this sample: recipient sample about 28 days before transplant, after cytoreduction. Samples: about 28 days before transplant, then days 30, 100 and 180 after. The CDR3 has 14 amino acids. Trimming stripped 0 bases from V and 2 bases from J, with 11 bases between. Germline CDR1 GTSNPN, CDR2 SVGIG (reference sequence). The sequenced sample was peripheral blood mononuclear cells, obtained before stem cell transplant. The genes are TRBV30 and TRBJ2-7; tentative D call: TRBD1 (7 bases). This TCR was recovered from a woman aged 45-60 years with acute myeloid leukemia. Some clones in this sample may be carry-over from other donors' samples. This CDR3 is CAWSVQGGPYEQYF. CDR3 coding DNA: TGTGCCTGGAGTGTCCAGGGGGGCCCCTACGAGCAGTACTTC.